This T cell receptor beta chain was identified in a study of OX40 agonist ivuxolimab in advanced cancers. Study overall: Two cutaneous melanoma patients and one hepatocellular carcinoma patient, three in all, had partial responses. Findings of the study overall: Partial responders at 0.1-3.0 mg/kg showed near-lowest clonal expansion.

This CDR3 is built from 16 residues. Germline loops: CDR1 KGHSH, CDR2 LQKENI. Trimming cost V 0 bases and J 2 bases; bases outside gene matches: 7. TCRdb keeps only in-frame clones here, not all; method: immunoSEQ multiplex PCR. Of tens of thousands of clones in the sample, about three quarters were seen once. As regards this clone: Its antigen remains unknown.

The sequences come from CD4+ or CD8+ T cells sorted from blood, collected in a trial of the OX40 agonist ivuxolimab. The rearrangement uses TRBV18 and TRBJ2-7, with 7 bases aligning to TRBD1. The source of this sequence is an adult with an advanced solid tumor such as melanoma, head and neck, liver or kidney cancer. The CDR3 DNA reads TGTGCCAGCTCACCACCGTCCGGACAGGAAACCTACGAGCAGTACTTC. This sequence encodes CASSPPSGQETYEQYF.